This passage covers 21 T cell receptor beta chains from one sample sequenced in a study of shared clonotypes between healthy human individuals (dated by TCRdb to the early 2020s). The library was obtained by the immunoSEQ multiplex PCR assay. TCRdb mirrors the immuneACCESS table, restricted to in-frame sequences. Some clones are absent from its copies; in checked studies, under half trace to an unresolved V gene, and the reason for the others is unknown. In all, the sample holds roughly 700,000 clones, and around 67% of those were seen once. The top ten clonotypes cover about 1.7% of the sample. The sequencing sample was made of memory CD4+ T cells sorted from blood. According to the study, the label for this sample's cell subset or site signals: CD45RA-negative fraction. Receptors were obtained from a woman in her 30s in good health.

The chain is built from TRBV28 and TRBJ2-1; D is ambiguous. Germline V gene lookup returns CDR1 MDHEN and CDR2 SYDVKM. The ends were cut back, 5 bases at V and 4 bases at J, with 15 bases in the middle. The CDR3 length is 15 residues. The DNA for the CDR3 is TGTGCCAGCAGTCCCGTAGATTTTCTTTACAATGAGCAGTTCTTC. This sequence encodes CASSPVDFLYNEQFF.

The chain links TRBV7-8 to TRBJ2-7, with D maybe TRBD1 (6 bases). Germline V gene lookup returns CDR1 SGHVS and CDR2 FQNEAQ. The CDR3 extends over 14 amino acids. The germline V and J ends were trimmed by 3 bases and 2 bases, with 11 bases remaining between them. The CDR3 protein is CASSLTGDTYEQYF. CDR3 coding DNA: TGTGCCAGCAGCTTGACAGGTGACACCTACGAGCAGTACTTC.

The chain employs TRBV7-2 and TRBJ2-1; the match to TRBD1 covers 7 bases. This CDR3 region has 16 residues. Looked up from germline, CDR1 is SGHTA and CDR2 is FQGNSA. With 1 base clipped from V and 0 bases from J, the junction kept 3 bases outside the gene matches. This CDR3 reads CASSLDRGFSYNEQFF. Written as DNA, the CDR3 is TGTGCCAGCAGCTTAGACAGGGGTTTCTCCTACAATGAGCAGTTCTTC.

In its sample, this clone was seen many times. The rearrangement links TRBV7-6 to TRBJ1-2; tentatively, D is TRBD1 (5 bases). CDR1 SGHVS and CDR2 FNYEAQ come from the germline V gene. This CDR3 is built from 18 residues. The V end was cut by 3 bases, the J end by 5 bases, with 25 bases between. The CDR3 bases are TGTGCCAGCAGCTTGGACACGAGCAGGGCAGGGTCTGGTTATGGCTACACCTTC. Its protein product is CASSLDTSRAGSGYGYTF.

J is TRBJ1-1 and V is TRBV28; no clear D gene. This CDR3 is 15 amino acids long. Germline assignment: CDR1 MDHEN and CDR2 SYDVKM. The V and J ends lost 2 bases and 13 bases respectively, with 23 bases between them. The CDR3 region is CASSLGAFEALSVFF. Written as DNA, the CDR3 is TGTGCCAGCAGTTTAGGTGCGTTTGAAGCTTTGTCGGTTTTCTTT.

The V call is TRBV28, the J call TRBJ2-7; D might be TRBD2 (5 bases). V dropped 5 bases and J dropped 4 bases, with 15 bases sitting between them. In germline, CDR1 is MDHEN, CDR2 SYDVKM. The CDR3 extends over 14 amino acids. The CDR3 nucleotides are TGTGCCAGCAGTCTTCGGGGAGAAATGTACGAGCAGTACTTC. Translated, it gives CASSLRGEMYEQYF.

CDR3 loop: CASSRGATVTWETQYF. In DNA, the CDR3 is TGTGCCAGCAGCCGGGGGGCGACAGTCACTTGGGAGACCCAGTACTTC. V and J are TRBV5-8 and TRBJ2-5, with D perhaps matching TRBD2 (7 bases). Germline lookup yields CDR1 SGHTS and CDR2 YDEGEE. The CDR3 contains 16 residues. V was cut by 4 bases and J by 5 bases, with 21 bases left in between.

The chain uses TRBV10-3 and TRBJ2-1, with 9 bases matching TRBD2. The CDR3 covers 17 residues. J gave up 5 bases and V 0 bases, and 8 bases lay outside the gene matches. Germline-derived CDR1 and CDR2 are ENHRY and SYGVKD. CDR3 nucleotides: TGTGCCATCAGTGAGTCGACCGCTAGCGGGGATAACAATGAGCAGTTCTTC. This codes for CAISESTASGDNNEQFF.

The genes are TRBV30 and TRBJ2-7, with D possibly being TRBD2 (6 bases). Germline CDR1 reads GTSNPN; CDR2 reads SVGIG (reference sequence). This CDR3 is 12 amino acids long. Trimming removed 3 bases at V and 9 bases at J, with 15 bases between. CDR3 residues: CAWRQGAGRQYF. CDR3 DNA: TGTGCCTGGAGGCAGGGAGCGGGTCGGCAGTACTTC.

This chain uses TRBV6-6 with TRBJ2-1, with a possible D match to TRBD2 (5 bases). The length of the CDR3 is 16 residues. Trimming took off 0 bases at V and 4 bases at J, with 13 bases between the two ends. Germline V gene sequence: CDR1 MNHNY, CDR2 SVGAGI (reference sequence). The CDR3 reads CASSYSIGGRYNEQFF. DNA for the CDR3: TGTGCCAGCAGTTACTCCATAGGCGGGCGGTACAATGAGCAGTTCTTC.

This clone has only one observation. The rearrangement links TRBV28 to TRBJ1-5; tentative D call: TRBD1 (5 bases). Trimming shortened V by 7 bases and J by 10 bases, and 26 bases separated the two germline ends. Germline assignment: CDR1 MDHEN and CDR2 SYDVKM. The CDR3 has 16 amino acids. The CDR3 DNA reads as TGTGCCAGCACCCGCCCCCCGGGAGGGGCCCTAAGCCCCCAGCATTTT. It is translated as CASTRPPGGALSPQHF.

The chain combines TRBV2 with TRBJ1-1, with 8 bases aligning to TRBD1. The CDR3 sequence is 14 residues long. Germline values: CDR1 SNHLY, CDR2 FYNNEI. V was clipped by 8 bases and J by 4 bases; unmatched bases: 9. The CDR3 region has the DNA TGTGCCAGCTCCCGGGACAGGACCCCCACTGAAGCTTTCTTT. It is translated as CASSRDRTPTEAFF.

The chain uses TRBV6-1 and TRBJ1-2; TRBD1 matches 7 bases. Germline CDR1 and CDR2: MNHNS and SASEGT. V shed 0 bases and J 8 bases; nucleotides not matched to a gene: 9. This CDR3 has 15 amino acids. The CDR3 region has the DNA TGTGCCAGCAGTGAAGCGGATGACAGGGTGCGAGGCTACACCTTC. Translated: CASSEADDRVRGYTF.

This rearrangement joins TRBV27 to TRBJ2-5, with D perhaps given as TRBD1 or TRBD2 (6 bases each). Germline V gene sequence: CDR1 MNHEY, CDR2 SMNVEV (reference sequence). Between the trimmed V and J ends, which lost 5 bases and 5 bases, there was a span of 18 bases. The CDR3 runs 15 residues. The CDR3 DNA reads TGTGCCAGCAGTCGATACAGGGCGGGGAAGGAGACCCAGTACTTC. Translation: CASSRYRAGKETQYF.

The chain joins TRBV28 to TRBJ2-5; D possibly corresponds to TRBD1 (6 bases). The germline V and J ends were trimmed by 5 bases and 0 bases, with 16 bases remaining between them. This CDR3 is built from 16 residues. Germline lookup yields CDR1 MDHEN and CDR2 SYDVKM. The CDR3 DNA sequence: TGTGCCAGCAGTAATCCCGGGACAAGTAACCAAGAGACCCAGTACTTC. Its translation is CASSNPGTSNQETQYF.

This chain joins TRBV6-5 and TRBJ2-7; D possibly corresponds to TRBD2 (5 bases). Germline loops: CDR1 MNHEY, CDR2 SVGAGI. Deletions cut 2 bases from V and 4 bases from J, with 12 bases between. This CDR3 region has 14 residues. As DNA, the CDR3 is TGTGCCAGCAGTTACCAGCACGAGGGTTACGAGCAGTACTTC. Translating gives CASSYQHEGYEQYF.

The J gene is TRBJ2-3, the V gene TRBV5-6; no firm D call. Germline CDR1 reads SGHDT; CDR2 reads YYEEEE. V was clipped by 4 bases and J by 0 bases, with 12 bases between them. The CDR3 extends over 15 amino acids. The CDR3 loop is CASSPTRSSTDTQYF. CDR3 in DNA: TGTGCCAGCAGCCCCACCAGGTCTAGCACAGATACGCAGTATTTT.

The V call is TRBV6-5, the J call TRBJ1-1; D ambiguous. The V gene lost 5 bases and the J gene lost 1 base, with 11 bases spanning the gap. The CDR3 consists of 14 residues. Germline-derived CDR1 and CDR2 are MNHEY and SVGAGI. In DNA form, the CDR3 reads TGTGCCAGCAGTCCTCGGACGGCGAACACTGAAGCTTTCTTT. Its translation is CASSPRTANTEAFF.

This chain connects TRBV29-1 to TRBJ2-5; a weak D match, TRBD2 (6 bases). From germline, CDR1 is SQVTM and CDR2 ANQGSEA. The CDR3 is made up of 12 amino acids. Trimming removed 5 bases from V and 4 bases from J, with 11 bases in between. The CDR3 DNA reads as TGCAGCGTTTCAGAGGGAGGAGAGACCCAGTACTTC. Amino acids: CSVSEGGETQYF. The full variable domain, completed using reference TRBV29-1 and TRBJ2-5, is SAVISQKPSRDICQRGTSLTIQCQVDSQVTMMFWYRQQPGQSLTLIATANQGSEATYESGFVIDKFPISRPNLTFSTLTVSNMSPEDSSIYLCSVSEGGETQYFGPGTRLLVL.

A single count supports this clone. The chain has TRBV20-1 and TRBJ2-1, with 7 bases identical to TRBD2. CDR3 length equals 9 residues. With V trimmed by 8 bases and J by 9 bases, 1 base remained unmatched. Per the germline V gene, CDR1 is DFQATT and CDR2 is SNEGSKA (reference sequence). Here the CDR3 DNA reads TGCAGTTGGGGGGGTGAGCAGTTCTTC. This gives the protein CSWGGEQFF.

This rearrangement joins TRBV7-9 to TRBJ1-1; D remains unclear. Trimming shortened V by 6 bases and J by 7 bases, and 9 bases separated the two germline ends. The CDR3 spans 11 residues. Germline lookup yields CDR1 SEHNR and CDR2 FQNEAQ (reference sequence). CDR3 nucleotide sequence: TGTGCCAGCAGTAGGGAGGGTGAAGCTTTCTTT. As protein: CASSREGEAFF.